The clone carrying this TCR beta chain was picked up a small number of times. Its antigen is currently unknown. TCRdb fed the 5' RACE reads into MiXCR, producing one record per CDR3 protein. The data hold hundreds of thousands of distinct CDR3 sequences, with roughly 12% observed a single time. The sample comes from a study of T cells after yellow fever vaccination. This CDR3 contains 15 residues. The junction had 6 bases not matched to a gene; V was cut back by 0 bases and J by 2 bases. The germline gives CDR1 DFQATT, CDR2 SNEGSKA (reference sequence). Findings of the study overall: A weaker secondary response peaked on day 5, the primary on day 15.

The V gene is TRBV20-1, the J gene TRBJ1-2; the match to TRBD1 covers 7 bases. Sequencing used PBMCs, obtained on the day of the yellow fever booster vaccination. This sequence originates from a man aged 25-45 years who received the YFV17D yellow fever vaccine. This CDR3 reads CSARDLAGGNYGYTF. CDR3 DNA sequence: TGCAGTGCTAGAGATCTGGCAGGGGGAAACTATGGCTACACCTTC.